This record covers a single T cell receptor (beta chain). Antigen specificity is unknown. Time point: blood 2 weeks post-SBRT. Treatment noted: 15 Gy SBRT to primary tumor, nephrectomy 4 weeks later. The patient's renal cell carcinoma had clear cell pathology. This specimen comes from a study of radiation and T cells in renal cell carcinoma. Study information: Nephrectomy followed 15 Gy stereotactic body radiation by 4 weeks.

Overall study results and limits: Without pretreatment biopsies, baseline tumor clonotype presence was undetermined. From baseline, blood top tumor clonotypes peaked at 2 weeks post-radiation.

The CDR3 covers 14 residues. V lost 6 bases and J lost 4, with 15 bases in between. Per germline, CDR1 LNHDA and CDR2 SQIVND (reference sequence). Profiled with immunoSEQ multiplex PCR; TCRdb holds only in-frame clones, not every one. The repertoire has about 130,000 clones, roughly four fifths of them found once; the top ten carry 1.9%. The TCR comes from a woman in her sixties with renal cell carcinoma. The rearrangement joins TRBV19 to TRBJ2-5; D is unclear. The specimen comprised blood, sampled from a patient whose treatment included radiotherapy and nephrectomy. CDR3 in DNA: TGTGCCAGTAGCCCTTCGGACCTGACAGAGACCCAGTACTTC. This codes for CASSPSDLTETQYF.